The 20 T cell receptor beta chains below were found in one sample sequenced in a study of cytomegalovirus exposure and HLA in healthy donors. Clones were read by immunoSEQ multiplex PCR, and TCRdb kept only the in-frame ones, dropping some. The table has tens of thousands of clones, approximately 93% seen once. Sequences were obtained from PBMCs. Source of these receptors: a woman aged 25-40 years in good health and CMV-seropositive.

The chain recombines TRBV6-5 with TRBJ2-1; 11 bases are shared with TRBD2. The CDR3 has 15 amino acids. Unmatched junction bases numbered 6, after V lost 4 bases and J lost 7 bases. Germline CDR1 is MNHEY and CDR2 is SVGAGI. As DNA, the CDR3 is TGTGCCAGCAGTTCACTAGCGGGAGTAGTTAATGAGCAGTTCTTC. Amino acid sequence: CASSSLAGVVNEQFF.

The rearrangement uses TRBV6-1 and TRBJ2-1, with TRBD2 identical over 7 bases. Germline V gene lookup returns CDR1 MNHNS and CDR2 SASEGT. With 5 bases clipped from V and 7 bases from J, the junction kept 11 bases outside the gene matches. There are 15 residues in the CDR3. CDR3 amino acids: CASSTSPGLNNEQFF. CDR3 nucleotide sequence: TGTGCCAGCAGTACAAGCCCGGGACTAAATAATGAGCAGTTCTTC.

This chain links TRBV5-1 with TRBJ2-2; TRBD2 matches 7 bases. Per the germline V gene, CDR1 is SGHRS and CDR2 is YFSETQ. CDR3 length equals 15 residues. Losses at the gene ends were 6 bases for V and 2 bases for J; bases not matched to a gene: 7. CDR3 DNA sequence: TGCGCCAGCACCCTTGGCGGGAGAAACACCGGGGAGCTGTTTTTT. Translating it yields CASTLGGRNTGELFF.

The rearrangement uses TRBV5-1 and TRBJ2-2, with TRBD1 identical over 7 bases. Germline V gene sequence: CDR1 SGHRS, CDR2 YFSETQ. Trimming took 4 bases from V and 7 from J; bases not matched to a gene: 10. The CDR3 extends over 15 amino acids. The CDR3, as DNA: TGCGCCAGCAGCCCACGCACAGGGGCGGTCGGGGAGCTGTTTTTT. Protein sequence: CASSPRTGAVGELFF.

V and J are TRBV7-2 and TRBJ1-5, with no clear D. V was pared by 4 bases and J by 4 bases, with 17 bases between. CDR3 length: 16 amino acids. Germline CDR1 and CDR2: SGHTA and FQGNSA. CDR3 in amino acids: CASSSRHATLNQPQHF. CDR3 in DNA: TGTGCCAGCAGCTCGAGACACGCGACGTTAAATCAGCCCCAGCATTTT.

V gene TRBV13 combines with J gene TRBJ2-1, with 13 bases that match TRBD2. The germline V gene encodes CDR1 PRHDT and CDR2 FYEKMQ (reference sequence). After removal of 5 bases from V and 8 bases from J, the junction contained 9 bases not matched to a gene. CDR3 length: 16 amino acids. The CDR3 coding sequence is TGTGCCAGCAGCCTAAGGACTAGCGGGAGCCACCATGAGCAGTTCTTC. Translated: CASSLRTSGSHHEQFF.

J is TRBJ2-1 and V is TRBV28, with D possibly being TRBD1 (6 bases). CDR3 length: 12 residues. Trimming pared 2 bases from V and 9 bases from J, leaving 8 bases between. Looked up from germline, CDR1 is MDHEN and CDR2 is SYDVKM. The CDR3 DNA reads TGTGCCAGCAGTTTACAGGGGCGTGAGCAGTTCTTC. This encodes CASSLQGREQFF. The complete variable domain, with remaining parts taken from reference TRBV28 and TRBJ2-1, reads DVKVTQSSRYLVKRTGEKVFLECVQDMDHENMFWYRQDPGLGLRLIYFSYDVKMKEKGDIPEGYSVSREKKERFSLILESASTNQTSMYLCASSLQGREQFFGPGTRLTVL.

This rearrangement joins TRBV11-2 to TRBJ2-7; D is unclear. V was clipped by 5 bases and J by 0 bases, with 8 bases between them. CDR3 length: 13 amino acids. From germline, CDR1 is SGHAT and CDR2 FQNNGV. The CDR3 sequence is CASSLTSSYEQYF. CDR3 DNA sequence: TGTGCCAGCAGCCTGACAAGCTCCTACGAGCAGTACTTC.

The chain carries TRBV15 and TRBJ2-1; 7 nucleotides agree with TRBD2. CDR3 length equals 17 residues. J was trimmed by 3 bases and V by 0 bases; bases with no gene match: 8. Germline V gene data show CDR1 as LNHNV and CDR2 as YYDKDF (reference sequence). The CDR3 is CATSREPAGVYYNEQFF. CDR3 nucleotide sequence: TGTGCCACCAGCAGAGAGCCGGCGGGAGTATACTACAATGAGCAGTTCTTC.

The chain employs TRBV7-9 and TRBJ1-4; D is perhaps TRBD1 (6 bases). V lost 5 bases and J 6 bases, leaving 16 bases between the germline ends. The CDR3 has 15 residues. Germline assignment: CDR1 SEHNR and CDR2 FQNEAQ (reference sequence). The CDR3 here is CASSPGTKWDEKLFF. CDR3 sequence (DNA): TGTGCCAGCAGCCCTGGGACAAAGTGGGATGAAAAACTGTTTTTT.

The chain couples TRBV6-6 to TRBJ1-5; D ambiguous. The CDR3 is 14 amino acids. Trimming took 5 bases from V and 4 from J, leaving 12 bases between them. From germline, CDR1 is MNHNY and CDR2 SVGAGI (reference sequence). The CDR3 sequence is CASSPLRQNQPQHF. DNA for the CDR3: TGTGCCAGCAGTCCTCTGCGACAAAATCAGCCCCAGCATTTT.

The CDR3 nucleotides are TGTGCCAGTTACCGCAGCGGGCAGAACACCGGGGAGCTGTTTTTT. Its protein is CASYRSGQNTGELFF. The chain uses TRBV19 and TRBJ2-2, with a possible D match to TRBD2 (6 bases). The CDR3 runs 15 residues. V was cut by 8 bases and J by 1 base, with 14 bases left in between. Per the germline V gene, CDR1 is LNHDA and CDR2 is SQIVND (reference sequence).

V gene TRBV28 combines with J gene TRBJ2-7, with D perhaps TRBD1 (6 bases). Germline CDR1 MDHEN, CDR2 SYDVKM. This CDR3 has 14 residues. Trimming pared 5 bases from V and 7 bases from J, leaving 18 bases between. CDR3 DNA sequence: TGTGCCAGCAGTCCTCCTCGGACAGTGGGAGAGCAGTACTTC. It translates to CASSPPRTVGEQYF.

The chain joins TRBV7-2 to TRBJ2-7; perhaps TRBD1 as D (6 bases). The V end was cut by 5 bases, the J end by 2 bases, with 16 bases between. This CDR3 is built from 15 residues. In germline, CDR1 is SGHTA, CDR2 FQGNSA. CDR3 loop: CASSPRGRGPYEQYF. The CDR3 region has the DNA TGTGCCAGCAGCCCCCGAGGCAGGGGCCCCTACGAGCAGTACTTC.

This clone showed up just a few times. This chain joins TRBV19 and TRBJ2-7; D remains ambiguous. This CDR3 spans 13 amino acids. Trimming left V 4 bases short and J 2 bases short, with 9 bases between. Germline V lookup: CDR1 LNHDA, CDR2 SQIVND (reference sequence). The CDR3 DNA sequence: TGTGCCAGTAGTAAGGCAGGCCCCTACGAGCAGTACTTC. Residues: CASSKAGPYEQYF.

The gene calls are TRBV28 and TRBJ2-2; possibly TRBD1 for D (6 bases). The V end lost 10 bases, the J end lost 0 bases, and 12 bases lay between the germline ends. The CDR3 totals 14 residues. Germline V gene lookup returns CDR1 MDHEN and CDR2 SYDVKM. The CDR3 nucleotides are TGTGCCACCACCGGGACACCGAACACCGGGGAGCTGTTTTTT. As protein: CATTGTPNTGELFF.

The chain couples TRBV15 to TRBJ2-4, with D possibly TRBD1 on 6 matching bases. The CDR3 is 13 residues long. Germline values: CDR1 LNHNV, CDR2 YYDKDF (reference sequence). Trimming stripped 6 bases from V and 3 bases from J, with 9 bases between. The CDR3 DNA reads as TGTGCCACCAGGGCAGGGGACAAAAACATTCAGTACTTC. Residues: CATRAGDKNIQYF.

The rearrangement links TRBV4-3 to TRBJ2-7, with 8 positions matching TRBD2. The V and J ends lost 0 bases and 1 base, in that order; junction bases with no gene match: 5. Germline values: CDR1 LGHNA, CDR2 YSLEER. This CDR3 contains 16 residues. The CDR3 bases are TGCGCCAGCAGCCAAGATCGAACTAGCGGATCCTACGAGCAGTACTTC. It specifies CASSQDRTSGSYEQYF.

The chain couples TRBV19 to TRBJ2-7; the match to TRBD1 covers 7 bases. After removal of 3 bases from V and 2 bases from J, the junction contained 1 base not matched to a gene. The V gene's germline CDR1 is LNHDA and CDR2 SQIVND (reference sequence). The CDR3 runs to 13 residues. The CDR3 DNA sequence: TGTGCCAGTAGTATCGACAGGGCCTACGAGCAGTACTTC. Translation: CASSIDRAYEQYF.

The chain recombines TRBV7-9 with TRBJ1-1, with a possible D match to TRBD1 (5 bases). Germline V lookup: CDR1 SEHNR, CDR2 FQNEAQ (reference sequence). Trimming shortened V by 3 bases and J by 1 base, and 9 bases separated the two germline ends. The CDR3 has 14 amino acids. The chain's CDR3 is CASSFSTGNTEAFF. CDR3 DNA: TGTGCCAGCAGCTTTAGTACAGGGAACACTGAAGCTTTCTTT. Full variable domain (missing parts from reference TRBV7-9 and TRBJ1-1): DTGVSQNPRHKITKRGQNVTFRCDPISEHNRLYWYRQTLGQGPEFLTYFQNEAQLEKSRLLSDRFSAERPKGSFSTLEIQRTEQGDSAMYLCASSFSTGNTEAFFGQGTRLTVV.